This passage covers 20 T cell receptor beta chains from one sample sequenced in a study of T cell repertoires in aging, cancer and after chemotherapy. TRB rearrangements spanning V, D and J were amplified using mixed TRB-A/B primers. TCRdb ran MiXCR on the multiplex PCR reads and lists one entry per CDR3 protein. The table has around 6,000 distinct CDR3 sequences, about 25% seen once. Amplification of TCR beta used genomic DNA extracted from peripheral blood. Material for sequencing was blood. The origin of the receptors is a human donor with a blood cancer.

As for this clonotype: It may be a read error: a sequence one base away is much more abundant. CDR3 nucleotide sequence: TGTGCCATCAGTGAGTCAGGGCCCACTAGTGAAAAACTGTTTTTT. As protein: CAISESGPTSEKLFF. The chain has TRBV10-3 and TRBJ1-4; unclear D gene. CDR3 length equals 15 residues. In germline, CDR1 is ENHRY, CDR2 SYGVKD.

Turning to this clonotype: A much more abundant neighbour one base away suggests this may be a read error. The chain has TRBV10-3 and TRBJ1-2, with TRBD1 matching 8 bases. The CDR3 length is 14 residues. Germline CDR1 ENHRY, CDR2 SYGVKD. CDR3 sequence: CAIYRQGTNYSYTF. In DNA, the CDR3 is TGTGCCATATATAGACAGGGGACTAACTATAGCTACACCTTC.

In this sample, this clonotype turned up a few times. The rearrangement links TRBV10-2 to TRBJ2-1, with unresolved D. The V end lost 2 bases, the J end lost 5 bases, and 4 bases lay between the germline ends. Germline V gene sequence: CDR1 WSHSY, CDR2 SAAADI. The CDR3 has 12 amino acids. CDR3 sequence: CASSEAHNEQFF. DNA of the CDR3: TGCGCCAGCAGTGAGGCCCACAATGAGCAGTTCTTC.

The CDR3, as DNA: TGTGCCAGTAGTACTCGACAGGGGAACACTGAAGCTTTCTTT. As protein: CASSTRQGNTEAFF. This chain connects TRBV19 to TRBJ1-1; 7 nucleotides align to TRBD1. The CDR3 is made up of 14 amino acids. With 4 bases clipped from V and 1 base from J, the junction kept 3 bases outside the gene matches. Looked up from germline, CDR1 is LNHDA and CDR2 is SQIVND (reference sequence).

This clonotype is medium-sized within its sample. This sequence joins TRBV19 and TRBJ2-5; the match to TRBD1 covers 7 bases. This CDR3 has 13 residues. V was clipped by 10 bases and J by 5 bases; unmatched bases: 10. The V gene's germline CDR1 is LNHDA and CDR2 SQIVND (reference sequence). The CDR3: CATQTGSGETQYF. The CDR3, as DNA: TGTGCCACCCAGACAGGGTCCGGGGAGACCCAGTACTTC.

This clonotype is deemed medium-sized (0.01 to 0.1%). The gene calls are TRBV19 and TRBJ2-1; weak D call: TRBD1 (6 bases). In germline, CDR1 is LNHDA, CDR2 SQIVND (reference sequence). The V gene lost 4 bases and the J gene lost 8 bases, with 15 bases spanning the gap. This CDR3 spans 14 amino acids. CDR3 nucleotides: TGTGCCAGTAGTACTGGGGGCCAGGTCGATGAGCAGTTCTTC. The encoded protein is CASSTGGQVDEQFF. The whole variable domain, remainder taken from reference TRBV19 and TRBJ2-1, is DGGITQSPKYLFRKEGQNVTLSCEQNLNHDAMYWYRQDPGQGLRLIYYSQIVNDFQKGDIAEGYSVSREKKESFPLTVTSAQKNPTAFYLCASSTGGQVDEQFFGPGTRLTVL.

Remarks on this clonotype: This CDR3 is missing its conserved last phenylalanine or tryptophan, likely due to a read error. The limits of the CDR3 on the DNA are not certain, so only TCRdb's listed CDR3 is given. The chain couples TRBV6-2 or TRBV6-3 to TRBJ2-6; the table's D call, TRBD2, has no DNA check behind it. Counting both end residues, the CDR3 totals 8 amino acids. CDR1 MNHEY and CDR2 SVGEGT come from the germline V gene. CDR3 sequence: CASSEGLA.

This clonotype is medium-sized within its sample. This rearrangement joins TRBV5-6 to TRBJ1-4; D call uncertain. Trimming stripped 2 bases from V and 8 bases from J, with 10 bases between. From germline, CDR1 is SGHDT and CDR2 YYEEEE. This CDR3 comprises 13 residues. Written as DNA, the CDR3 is TGTGCCAGCAGCTTCCGGAGAAGGGAAAAACTGTTTTTT. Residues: CASSFRRREKLFF.

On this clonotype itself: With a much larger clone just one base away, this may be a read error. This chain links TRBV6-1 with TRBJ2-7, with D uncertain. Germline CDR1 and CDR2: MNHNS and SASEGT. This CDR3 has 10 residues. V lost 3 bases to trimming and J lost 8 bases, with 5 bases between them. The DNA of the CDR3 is TGTGCCAGCAGTGAGCGCAAGCAGTACTTC. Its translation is CASSERKQYF.

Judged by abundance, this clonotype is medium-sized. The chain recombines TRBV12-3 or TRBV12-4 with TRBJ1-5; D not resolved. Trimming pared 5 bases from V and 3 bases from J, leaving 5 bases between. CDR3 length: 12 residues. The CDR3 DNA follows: TGTGCCAGCAGTCCCCCCAATCAGCCCCAGCATTTT. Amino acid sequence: CASSPPNQPQHF.

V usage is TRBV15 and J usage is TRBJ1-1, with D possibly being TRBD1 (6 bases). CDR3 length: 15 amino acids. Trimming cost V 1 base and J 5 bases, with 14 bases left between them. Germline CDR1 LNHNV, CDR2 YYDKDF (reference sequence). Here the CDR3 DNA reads TGTGCCACCAGCAGAGGACAGGTCGATGGGACTGAAGCTTTCTTT. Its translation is CATSRGQVDGTEAFF.

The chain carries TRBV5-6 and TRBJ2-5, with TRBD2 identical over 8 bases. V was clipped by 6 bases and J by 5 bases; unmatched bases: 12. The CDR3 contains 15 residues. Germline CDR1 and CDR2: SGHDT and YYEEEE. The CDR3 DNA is TGTGCCAGCAACTCCCGGGCGGGGGGACGGGAGACCCAGTACTTC. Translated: CASNSRAGGRETQYF.

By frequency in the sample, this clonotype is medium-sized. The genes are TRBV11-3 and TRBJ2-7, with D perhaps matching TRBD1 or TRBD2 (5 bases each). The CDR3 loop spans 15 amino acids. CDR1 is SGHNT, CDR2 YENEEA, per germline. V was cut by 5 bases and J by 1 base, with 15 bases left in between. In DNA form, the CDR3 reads TGTGCCAGCAGCATTGCCGGGACGGTATCCTACGAGCAGTACTTC. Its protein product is CASSIAGTVSYEQYF.

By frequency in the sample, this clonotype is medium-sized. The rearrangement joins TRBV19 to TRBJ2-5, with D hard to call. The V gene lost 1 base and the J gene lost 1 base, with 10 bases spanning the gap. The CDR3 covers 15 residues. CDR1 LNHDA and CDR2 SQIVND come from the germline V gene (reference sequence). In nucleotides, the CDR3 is TGTGCCAGTAGTATAGGGTGGCAGGTCCAAGAGACCCAGTACTTC. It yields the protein CASSIGWQVQETQYF.

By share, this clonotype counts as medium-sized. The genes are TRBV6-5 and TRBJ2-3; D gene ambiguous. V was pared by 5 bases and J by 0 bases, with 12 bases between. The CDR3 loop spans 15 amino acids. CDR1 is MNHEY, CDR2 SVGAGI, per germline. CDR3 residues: CASSKSYTSTDTQYF. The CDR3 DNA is TGTGCCAGCAGTAAATCTTACACTAGCACAGATACGCAGTATTTT.

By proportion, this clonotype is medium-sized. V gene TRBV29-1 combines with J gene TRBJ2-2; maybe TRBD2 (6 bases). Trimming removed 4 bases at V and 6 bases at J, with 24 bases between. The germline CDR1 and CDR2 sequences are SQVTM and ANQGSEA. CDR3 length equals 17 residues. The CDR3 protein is CSVATTLTSFQAGELFF. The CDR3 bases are TGCAGCGTTGCAACCACCCTTACTAGCTTTCAGGCCGGGGAGCTGTTTTTT.

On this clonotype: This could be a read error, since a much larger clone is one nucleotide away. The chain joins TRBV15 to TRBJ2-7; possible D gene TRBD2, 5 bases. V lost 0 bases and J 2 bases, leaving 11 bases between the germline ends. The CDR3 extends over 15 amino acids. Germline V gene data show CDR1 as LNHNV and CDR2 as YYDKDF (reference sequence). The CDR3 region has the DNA TGTGCCACCAGCAGAGAGGTTGGAGGAGCCTACGAGCAGTACTTC. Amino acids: CATSREVGGAYEQYF.

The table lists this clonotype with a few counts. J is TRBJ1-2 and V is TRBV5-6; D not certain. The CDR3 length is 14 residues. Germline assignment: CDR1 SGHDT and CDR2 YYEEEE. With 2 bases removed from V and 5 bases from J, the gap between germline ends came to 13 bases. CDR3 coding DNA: TGTGCCAGCAGCTTTATCACCTACCCTTATGGCTACACCTTC. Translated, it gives CASSFITYPYGYTF. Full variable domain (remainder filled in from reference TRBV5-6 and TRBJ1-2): DAGVTQSPTHLIKTRGQQVTLRCSPKSGHDTVSWYQQALGQGPQFIFQYYEEEERQRGNFPDRFSGHQFPNYSSELNVNALLLGDSALYLCASSFITYPYGYTFGSGTRLTVV.

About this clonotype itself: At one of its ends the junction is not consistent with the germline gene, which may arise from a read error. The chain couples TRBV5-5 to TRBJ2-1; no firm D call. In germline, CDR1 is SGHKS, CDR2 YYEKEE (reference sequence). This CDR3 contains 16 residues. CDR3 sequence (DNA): TGTGTCAGCAGCCCCTACTCCGGGTCCATCTACAATGAGCAGTTCTTC. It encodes CVSSPYSGSIYNEQFF.

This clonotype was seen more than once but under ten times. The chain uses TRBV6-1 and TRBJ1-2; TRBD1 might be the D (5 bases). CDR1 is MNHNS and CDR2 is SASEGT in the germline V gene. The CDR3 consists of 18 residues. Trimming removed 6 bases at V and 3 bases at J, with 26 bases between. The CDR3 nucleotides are TGTGCCAGCAGACGTCTTAACAGGAGGTTTACTATGTACTATGGCTACACCTTC. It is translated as CASRRLNRRFTMYYGYTF.